The T cell receptor (beta chain) described here comes from a study of T-cell memory formation after mild COVID-19. The CDR3 contains 13 residues. From germline, CDR1 is DFQATT and CDR2 SNEGSKA (reference sequence). The V and J ends lost 3 bases and 6 bases respectively, with 13 bases between them. TCRdb re-called the 5' RACE reads with MiXCR, one entry per CDR3 protein. Among about 430,000 distinct CDR3 sequences, 24% were seen once, and the ten largest hold around 8.8%. The clonotype comes from an adult woman who had mild COVID-19 (a few samples of this study predate the infection). Cell type and time point are not known. V is TRBV20-1 and J is TRBJ2-3; the D call may be TRBD1 or TRBD2 (5 bases each). Input material: PBMCs or a T cell subset sorted from them (not recorded which). This chain's CDR3 is CSASPGTTDTQYF. DNA of the CDR3: TGCAGTGCTAGCCCCGGGACGACCGATACGCAGTATTTT.